The 21 T cell receptor beta chains given below trace back to one sample, sequenced in a study of blood T cell repertoires in COVID-19. Assay: immunoSEQ multiplex PCR; the TCRdb copy retains only in-frame clones and omits some. In the table there are some 210,000 clones, roughly 89% of which are singletons. What was sequenced was peripheral blood. These receptors were taken from a man in his sixties who had recovered from COVID-19.

The V and J genes are TRBV4-3 and TRBJ2-7; the match to TRBD2 covers 9 bases. CDR1 and CDR2 from the germline V gene are LGHNA and YSLEER. The CDR3 loop spans 13 amino acids. Trimming at V came to 0 bases and at J to 6 bases, leaving 0 bases not matched to a gene. CDR3 in amino acids: CASSQELAGEQYF. The CDR3 coding sequence is TGCGCCAGCAGCCAAGAACTAGCGGGCGAGCAGTACTTC.

The V and J genes are TRBV27 and TRBJ1-3; 8 nucleotides match TRBD1. V trimming: 9 bases; J trimming: 10 bases; junction bases outside the gene matches: 11. CDR1 is MNHEY, CDR2 SMNVEV, per germline (reference sequence). The CDR3 covers 13 residues. This CDR3 is CASSRGQGFTIYF. The DNA of the CDR3 is TGTGCCAGTAGTAGAGGACAGGGTTTTACCATATATTTT.

The CDR3 bases are TGTGCCAGTAGTCCGACAGGGTCCGGCACCGGGGAGCTGTTTTTT. This sequence encodes CASSPTGSGTGELFF. The V call is TRBV19, the J call TRBJ2-2; 7 nucleotides line up with TRBD1. This CDR3 has 15 amino acids. Trimming removed 5 bases from V and 4 bases from J; junction bases left unmatched: 7. The V gene's germline CDR1 is LNHDA and CDR2 SQIVND (reference sequence).

The sample holds one count of this clone. The gene calls are TRBV5-3 and TRBJ1-1, with 8 bases fitting TRBD1. TRBV5-3 is identified as an open reading frame with a role that is uncertain. The CDR3 is 14 amino acids. Trimming removed 6 bases from V and 1 base from J; junction bases left unmatched: 5. The CDR3 DNA reads as TGTGCCAGAAAGCAGGGGGCGCGGAACACTGAAGCTTTCTTT. The encoded protein is CARKQGARNTEAFF.

V usage is TRBV3-1 (or the pseudogene TRBV3-2) and J usage is TRBJ1-2; 9 nucleotides align to TRBD1. Germline CDR1 LGHDT, CDR2 YNNKEL (reference sequence). The J segment lost 2 bases and the V segment lost 8 bases, leaving 6 bases of the junction unmatched. The CDR3 length is 14 residues. CDR3 sequence reads: CASSATGGNYGYTF. The CDR3 DNA is TGTGCCAGCTCCGCAACAGGGGGCAACTATGGCTACACCTTC.

This chain joins TRBV19 and TRBJ2-1, with 11 bases matching TRBD2. The V and J ends lost 5 bases and 7 bases, in that order; junction bases with no gene match: 7. The length of the CDR3 is 15 residues. CDR1 is LNHDA and CDR2 is SQIVND in the germline V gene (reference sequence). The CDR3 coding sequence is TGTGCCAGTAGTCCTACTAGCGGGAGCGCGAATGAGCAGTTCTTC. This codes for CASSPTSGSANEQFF.

V gene TRBV5-1 combines with J gene TRBJ2-2, with 8 bases fitting TRBD1. Germline V gene lookup returns CDR1 SGHRS and CDR2 YFSETQ. V gave up 4 bases and J gave up 11 bases; unmatched junction bases: 13. The CDR3 loop spans 15 amino acids. The CDR3 reads CASSQPSRDRIELFF. DNA for the CDR3: TGCGCCAGCAGCCAACCGTCCCGGGACAGGATTGAGCTGTTTTTT.

The chain employs TRBV10-3 and TRBJ1-1; a weak D match, TRBD1 (6 bases). V was trimmed by 3 bases and J by 1 base, leaving 6 bases between them. CDR1 is ENHRY, CDR2 SYGVKD, per germline. This CDR3 comprises 13 residues. CDR3 bases: TGTGCCATCAGTGAACAGGGGAACACTGAAGCTTTCTTT. Its translation is CAISEQGNTEAFF.

This chain joins TRBV5-1 and TRBJ1-3; D possibly corresponds to TRBD1 (5 bases). V dropped 3 bases and J dropped 0 bases, with 10 bases sitting between them. In germline, CDR1 is SGHRS, CDR2 YFSETQ. This CDR3 has 15 amino acids. This CDR3 is CASSYDSLSGNTIYF. The DNA of the CDR3 is TGCGCCAGCAGCTATGACAGCCTCTCTGGAAACACCATATATTTT.

V and J are TRBV7-2 and TRBJ1-2; D is undetermined. The germline gives CDR1 SGHTA, CDR2 FQGNSA. Trimming shortened V by 2 bases and J by 5 bases, and 15 bases separated the two germline ends. The CDR3 covers 15 residues. The CDR3: CASSLLEGALYGYTF. CDR3 DNA: TGTGCCAGCAGCTTACTAGAGGGTGCCCTTTATGGCTACACCTTC.

This clone showed up just once. The gene calls are TRBV6-1 and TRBJ1-1; D unclear. The germline gives CDR1 MNHNS, CDR2 SASEGT. The CDR3 is made up of 13 amino acids. The V gene lost 2 bases and the J gene lost 10 bases, with 14 bases spanning the gap. This CDR3 reads CASSELAVTGAFF. DNA of the CDR3: TGTGCCAGCAGTGAACTGGCAGTTACGGGAGCTTTCTTT.

The CDR3 DNA follows: TGTGCCAGCAGCACAGGGGCTGGCAATCAGCCCCAGCATTTT. Translation gives CASSTGAGNQPQHF. This chain connects TRBV6-5 to TRBJ1-5, with 7 positions matching TRBD1. Germline V CDR1 and CDR2: MNHEY, SVGAGI. The CDR3 runs to 14 residues. Losses at the gene ends were 6 bases for V and 2 bases for J; bases not matched to a gene: 4.

Written as DNA, the CDR3 is TGTGCCAGTTTCAGGGATTTGGTGAACACTGAAGCTTTCTTT. Translated, it gives CASFRDLVNTEAFF. The rearrangement uses TRBV6-5 and TRBJ1-1, with D maybe TRBD1 (5 bases). This CDR3 comprises 14 residues. Between the trimmed V and J ends, which lost 9 bases and 0 bases, there was a span of 14 bases. CDR1 and CDR2 from the germline V gene are MNHEY and SVGAGI.

This chain connects TRBV6-4 to TRBJ2-5; 9 nucleotides agree with TRBD2. Germline V CDR1 and CDR2: MRHNA, SNTAGT. The CDR3 extends over 16 amino acids. V lost 4 bases and J lost 4; bases outside the gene matches: 10. The CDR3 DNA follows: TGTGCCAGCAGTGGCTCTAGCGGGGCCACGGGAGAGACCCAGTACTTC. It is translated as CASSGSSGATGETQYF.

The chain joins TRBV25-1 to TRBJ1-2, with 7 positions matching TRBD1. The germline gives CDR1 MGHDK, CDR2 SYGVNS. This CDR3 has 17 residues. With 2 bases clipped from V and 5 bases from J, the junction kept 14 bases outside the gene matches. This CDR3 reads CASSEREGAQPLYGYTF. In DNA, the CDR3 is TGTGCCAGCAGTGAAAGAGAGGGGGCCCAACCACTATATGGCTACACCTTC.

The chain carries TRBV11-2 and TRBJ1-1, with D possibly matching TRBD1 (6 bases). Germline CDR1 and CDR2: SGHAT and FQNNGV. Trimming left V 5 bases short and J 1 base short, with 17 bases between. The CDR3 length is 16 residues. The CDR3 loop is CASSVRSGGGNTEAFF. The CDR3 region has the DNA TGTGCCAGCAGCGTTAGAAGCGGGGGCGGGAACACTGAAGCTTTCTTT.

V is TRBV7-8 and J is TRBJ2-1, with 9 nucleotides matching TRBD2. The V gene's germline CDR1 is SGHVS and CDR2 FQNEAQ. CDR3 length equals 16 residues. V lost 5 bases to trimming and J lost 5 bases; unmatched junction nucleotides: 10. This chain's CDR3 is CASSPLGLAGHNEQFF. In nucleotides, the CDR3 is TGTGCCAGCAGCCCCCTAGGGCTAGCGGGGCACAATGAGCAGTTCTTC.

The rearrangement links TRBV7-8 to TRBJ1-1, with 9 bases matching TRBD1. The germline gives CDR1 SGHVS, CDR2 FQNEAQ. This CDR3 is built from 14 residues. J lost 4 bases, V lost 5 bases, and 5 bases had no gene match. CDR3 nucleotide sequence: TGTGCCAGCAGCACCAGACAGGGGGGCACTGAAGCTTTCTTT. It translates to CASSTRQGGTEAFF.

This sequence joins TRBV4-3 and TRBJ2-2, with TRBD2 identical over 11 bases. There are 19 residues in the CDR3. Trimming took 0 bases from V and 4 from J; bases not matched to a gene: 10. Germline CDR1 reads LGHNA; CDR2 reads YSLEER. This CDR3 is CASSQDRIAGGPRTGELFF. CDR3 coding DNA: TGCGCCAGCAGCCAAGATCGGATAGCGGGAGGGCCGCGCACCGGGGAGCTGTTTTTT.

The genes are TRBV5-1 and TRBJ2-1; 16 nucleotides line up with TRBD2. CDR1 and CDR2 (germline): SGHRS, YFSETQ. The CDR3 spans 17 residues. The trim removed 3 bases at V and 5 bases at J, leaving 5 bases unmatched. The CDR3 DNA follows: TGCGCCAGCAGCTCGGGACTAGCGGGAGGGCCGGACAATGAGCAGTTCTTC. It codes for CASSSGLAGGPDNEQFF.

The genes are TRBV5-4 and TRBJ2-1, with TRBD1 matching over 10 bases. CDR3 length: 14 amino acids. Germline V gene data show CDR1 as SGHNT and CDR2 as YYREEE (reference sequence). After removal of 3 bases from V and 7 bases from J, the junction contained 4 bases not matched to a gene. CDR3 bases: TGTGCCAGCAGCTGGGACAGGGGTGGGAATGAGCAGTTCTTC. This gives the protein CASSWDRGGNEQFF.